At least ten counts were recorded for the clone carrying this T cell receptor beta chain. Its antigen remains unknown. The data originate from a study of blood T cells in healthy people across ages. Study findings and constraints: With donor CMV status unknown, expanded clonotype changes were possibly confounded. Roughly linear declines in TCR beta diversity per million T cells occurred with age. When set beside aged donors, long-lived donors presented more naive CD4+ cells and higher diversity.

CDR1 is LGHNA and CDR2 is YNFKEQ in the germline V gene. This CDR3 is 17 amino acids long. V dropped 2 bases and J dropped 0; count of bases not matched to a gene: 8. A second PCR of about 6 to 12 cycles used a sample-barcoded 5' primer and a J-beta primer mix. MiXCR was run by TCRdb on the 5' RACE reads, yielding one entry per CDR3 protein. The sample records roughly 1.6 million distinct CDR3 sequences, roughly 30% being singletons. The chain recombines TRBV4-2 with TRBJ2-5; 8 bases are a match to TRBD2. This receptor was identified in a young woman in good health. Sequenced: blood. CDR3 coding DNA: TGTGCCAGCAGCCAACGCTTGAGTAGCGGGGACCAAGAGACCCAGTACTTC. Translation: CASSQRLSSGDQETQYF.